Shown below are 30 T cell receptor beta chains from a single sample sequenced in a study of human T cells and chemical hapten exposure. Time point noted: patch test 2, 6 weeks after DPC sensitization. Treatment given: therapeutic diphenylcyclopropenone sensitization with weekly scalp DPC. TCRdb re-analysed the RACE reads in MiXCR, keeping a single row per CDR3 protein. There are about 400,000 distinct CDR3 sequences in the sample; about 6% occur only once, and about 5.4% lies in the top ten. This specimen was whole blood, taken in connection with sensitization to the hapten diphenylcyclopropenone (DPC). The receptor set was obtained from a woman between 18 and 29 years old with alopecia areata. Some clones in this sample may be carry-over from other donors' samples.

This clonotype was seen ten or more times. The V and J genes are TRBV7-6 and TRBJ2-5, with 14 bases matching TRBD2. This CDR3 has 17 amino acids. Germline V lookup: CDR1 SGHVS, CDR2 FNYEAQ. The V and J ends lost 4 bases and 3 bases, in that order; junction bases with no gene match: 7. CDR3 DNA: TGTGCCAGCAGCTCCGGACTAGCGGGGGGCCCGGAAGAGACCCAGTACTTC. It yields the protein CASSSGLAGGPEETQYF.

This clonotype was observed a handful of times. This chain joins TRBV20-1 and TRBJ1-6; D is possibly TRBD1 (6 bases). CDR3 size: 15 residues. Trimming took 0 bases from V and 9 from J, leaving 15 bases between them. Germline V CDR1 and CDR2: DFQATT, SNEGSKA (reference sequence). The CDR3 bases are TGCAGTGCTAGAGAACGACAGGCCCCCCTTTCACCCCTCCACTTT. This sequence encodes CSARERQAPLSPLHF.

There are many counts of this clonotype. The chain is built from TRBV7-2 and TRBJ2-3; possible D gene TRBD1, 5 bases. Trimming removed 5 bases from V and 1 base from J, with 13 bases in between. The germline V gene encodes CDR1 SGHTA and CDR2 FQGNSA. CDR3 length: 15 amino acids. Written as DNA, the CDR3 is TGTGCCAGCAGCCCACAGGCGGCGGGCACAGATACGCAGTATTTT. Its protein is CASSPQAAGTDTQYF.

The CDR3 loop reads CASSVDGTTDTQYF. CDR3 DNA: TGTGCCAGCAGCGTAGATGGGACTACGGATACGCAGTATTTT. V usage is TRBV9 and J usage is TRBJ2-3, with 7 bases identical to TRBD2. The CDR3 spans 14 residues. Trimming at V came to 0 bases and at J to 6 bases, leaving 4 bases not matched to a gene. Per the germline V gene, CDR1 is SGDLS and CDR2 is YYNGEE.

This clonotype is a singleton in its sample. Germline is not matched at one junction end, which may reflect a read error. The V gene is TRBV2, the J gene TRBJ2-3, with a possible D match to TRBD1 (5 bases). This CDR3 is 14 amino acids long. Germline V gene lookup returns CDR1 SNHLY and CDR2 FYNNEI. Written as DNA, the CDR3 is TGTGCCTGCAGTGAAGGGGCTAGCACAGATACGCAGTATTTT. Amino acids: CACSEGASTDTQYF.

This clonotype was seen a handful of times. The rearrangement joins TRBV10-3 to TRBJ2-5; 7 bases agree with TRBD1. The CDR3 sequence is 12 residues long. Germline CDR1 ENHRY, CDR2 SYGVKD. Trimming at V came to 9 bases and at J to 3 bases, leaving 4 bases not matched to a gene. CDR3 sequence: CAIRTGEETQYF. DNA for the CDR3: TGTGCCATTAGAACAGGGGAAGAGACCCAGTACTTC.

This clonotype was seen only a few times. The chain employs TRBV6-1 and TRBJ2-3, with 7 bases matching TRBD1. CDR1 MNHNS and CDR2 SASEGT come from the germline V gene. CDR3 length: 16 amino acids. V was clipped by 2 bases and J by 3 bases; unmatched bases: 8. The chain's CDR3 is CASSERAGGWTDTQYF. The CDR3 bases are TGTGCCAGCAGTGAAAGGGCAGGGGGTTGGACAGATACGCAGTATTTT.

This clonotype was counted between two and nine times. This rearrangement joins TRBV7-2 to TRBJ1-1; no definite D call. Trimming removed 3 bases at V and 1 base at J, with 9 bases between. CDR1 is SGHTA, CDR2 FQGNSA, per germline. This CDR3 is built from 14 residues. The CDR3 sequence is CASSFAETNTEAFF. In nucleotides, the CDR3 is TGTGCCAGCAGCTTCGCAGAGACGAACACTGAAGCTTTCTTT.

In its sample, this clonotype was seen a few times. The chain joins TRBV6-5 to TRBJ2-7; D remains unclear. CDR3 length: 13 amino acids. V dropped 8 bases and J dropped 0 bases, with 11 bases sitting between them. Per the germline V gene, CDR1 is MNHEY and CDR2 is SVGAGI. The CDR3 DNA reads TGTGCCAGCGCCCAGTCGTACTCCTACGAGCAGTACTTC. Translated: CASAQSYSYEQYF.

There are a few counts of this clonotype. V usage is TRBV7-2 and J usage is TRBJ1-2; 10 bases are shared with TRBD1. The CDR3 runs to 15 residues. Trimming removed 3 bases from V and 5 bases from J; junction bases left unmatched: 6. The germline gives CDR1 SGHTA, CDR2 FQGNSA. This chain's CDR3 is CASSFRDRGSYGYTF. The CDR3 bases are TGTGCCAGCAGCTTCCGGGACAGGGGTTCGTATGGCTACACCTTC.

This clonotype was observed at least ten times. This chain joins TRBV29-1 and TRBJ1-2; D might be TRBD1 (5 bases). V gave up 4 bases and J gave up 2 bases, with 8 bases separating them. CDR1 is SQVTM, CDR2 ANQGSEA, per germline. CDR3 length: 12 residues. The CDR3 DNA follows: TGCAGCGTTGGCGACAGCAACTATGGCTACACCTTC. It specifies CSVGDSNYGYTF.

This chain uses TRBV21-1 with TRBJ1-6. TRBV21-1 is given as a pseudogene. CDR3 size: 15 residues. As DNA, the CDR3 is TGTGCCAGCAGCAAACGGGCAGGCCTTTATTCACCCCTCCACTTT. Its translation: CASSKRAGLYSPLHF.

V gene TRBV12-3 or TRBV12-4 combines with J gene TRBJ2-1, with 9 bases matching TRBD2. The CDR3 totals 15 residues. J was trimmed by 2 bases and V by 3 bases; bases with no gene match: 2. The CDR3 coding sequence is TGTGCCAGCAGTTTGCGGGGGGGCCCCTACAATGAGCAGTTCTTC. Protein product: CASSLRGGPYNEQFF.

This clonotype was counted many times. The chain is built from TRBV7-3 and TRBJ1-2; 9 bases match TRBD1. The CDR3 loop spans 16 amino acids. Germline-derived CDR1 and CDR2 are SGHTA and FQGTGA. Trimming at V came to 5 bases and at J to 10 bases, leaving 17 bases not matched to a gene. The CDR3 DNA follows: TGTGCCAGCAGCCCACAGGGGGCCGGGAGGCCTTACGACTACACCTTC. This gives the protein CASSPQGAGRPYDYTF.

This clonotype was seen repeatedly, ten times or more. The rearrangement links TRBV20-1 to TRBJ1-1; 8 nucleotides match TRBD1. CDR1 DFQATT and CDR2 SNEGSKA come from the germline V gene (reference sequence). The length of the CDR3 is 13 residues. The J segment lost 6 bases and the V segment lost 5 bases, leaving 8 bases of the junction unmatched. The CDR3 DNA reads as TGCAGTGCTGAAATTACAGGGGGTGCTGAAGCTTTCTTT. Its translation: CSAEITGGAEAFF.

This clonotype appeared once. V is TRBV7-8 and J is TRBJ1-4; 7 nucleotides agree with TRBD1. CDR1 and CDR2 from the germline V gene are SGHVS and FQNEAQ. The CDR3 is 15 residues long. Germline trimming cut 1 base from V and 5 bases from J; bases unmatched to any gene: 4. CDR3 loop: CASSLVGTENEKLFF. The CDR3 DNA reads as TGTGCCAGCAGCTTAGTGGGGACAGAGAATGAAAAACTGTTTTTT.

The CDR3 coding sequence is TGTGCCAGCAGTTACGGGGGGGCAGCCAAAAACATTCAGTACTTC. The encoded protein is CASSYGGAAKNIQYF. V gene TRBV6-2 or TRBV6-3 combines with J gene TRBJ2-4; D may be TRBD2 (7 bases). V was cut by 2 bases and J by 0 bases, with 8 bases left in between. This CDR3 is built from 15 residues. The germline CDR1 and CDR2 sequences are MNHEY and SVGEGT.

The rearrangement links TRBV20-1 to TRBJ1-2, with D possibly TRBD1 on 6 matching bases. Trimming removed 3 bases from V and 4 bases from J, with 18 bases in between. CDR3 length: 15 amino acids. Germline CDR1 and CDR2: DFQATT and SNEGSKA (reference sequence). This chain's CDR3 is CSARAGTTLSYGYTF. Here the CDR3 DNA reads TGCAGTGCTAGGGCAGGGACAACCTTATCCTATGGCTACACCTTC.

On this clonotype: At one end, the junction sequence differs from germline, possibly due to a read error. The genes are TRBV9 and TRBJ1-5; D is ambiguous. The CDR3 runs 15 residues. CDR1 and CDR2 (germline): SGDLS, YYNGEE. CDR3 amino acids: CASRHNVGSAQPLHF. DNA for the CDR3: TGTGCCAGCAGACATAATGTGGGATCAGCACAGCCCCTGCATTTT.

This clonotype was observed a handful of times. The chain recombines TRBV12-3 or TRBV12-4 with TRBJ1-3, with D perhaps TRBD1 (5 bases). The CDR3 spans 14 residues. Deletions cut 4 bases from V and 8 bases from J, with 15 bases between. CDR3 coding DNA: TGTGCCAGCAGTTCGACTGGCGGGGGAGACACCATATATTTT. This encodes CASSSTGGGDTIYF.

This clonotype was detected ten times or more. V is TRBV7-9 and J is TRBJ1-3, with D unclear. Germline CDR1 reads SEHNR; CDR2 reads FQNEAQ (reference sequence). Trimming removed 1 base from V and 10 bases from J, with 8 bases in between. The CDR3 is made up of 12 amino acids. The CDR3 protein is CASSLELGTIYF. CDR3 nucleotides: TGTGCCAGCAGCTTAGAGCTGGGAACCATATATTTT.

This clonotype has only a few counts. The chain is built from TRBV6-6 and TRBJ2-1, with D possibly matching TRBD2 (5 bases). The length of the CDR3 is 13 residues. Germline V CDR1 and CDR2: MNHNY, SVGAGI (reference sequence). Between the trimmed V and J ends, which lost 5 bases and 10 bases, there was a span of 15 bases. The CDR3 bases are TGTGCCAGCAGTCGAGATGAGGGCCGAGAGCAGTTCTTC. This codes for CASSRDEGREQFF.

CDR3 loop: CASSGLTGDTEAFF. In nucleotides, the CDR3 is TGTGCCAGCAGCGGCCTGACAGGGGACACTGAAGCTTTCTTT. This chain links TRBV9 with TRBJ1-1, with TRBD1 identical over 8 bases. V was clipped by 3 bases and J by 3 bases; unmatched bases: 4. CDR1 and CDR2 from the germline V gene are SGDLS and YYNGEE. The CDR3 is 14 amino acids.

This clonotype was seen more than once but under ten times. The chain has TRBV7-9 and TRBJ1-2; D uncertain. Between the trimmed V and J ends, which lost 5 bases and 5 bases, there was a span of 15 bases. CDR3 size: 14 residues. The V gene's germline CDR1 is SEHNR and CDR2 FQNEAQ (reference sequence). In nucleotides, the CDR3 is TGTGCCAGCAGCCCACAACATAAGACGTATGGCTACACCTTC. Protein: CASSPQHKTYGYTF.

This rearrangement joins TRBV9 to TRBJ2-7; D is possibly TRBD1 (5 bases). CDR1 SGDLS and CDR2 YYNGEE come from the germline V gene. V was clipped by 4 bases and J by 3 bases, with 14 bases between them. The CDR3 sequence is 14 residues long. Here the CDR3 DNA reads TGTGCCAGCAGCCCACAGGTCAGTCTCTACGAGCAGTACTTC. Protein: CASSPQVSLYEQYF.

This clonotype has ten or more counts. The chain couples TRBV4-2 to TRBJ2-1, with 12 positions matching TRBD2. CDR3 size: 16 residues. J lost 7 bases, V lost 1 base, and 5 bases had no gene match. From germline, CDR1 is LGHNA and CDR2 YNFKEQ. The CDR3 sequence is CASSQVELAGGNEQFF. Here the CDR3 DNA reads TGTGCCAGCAGCCAAGTGGAACTAGCGGGGGGAAATGAGCAGTTCTTC.

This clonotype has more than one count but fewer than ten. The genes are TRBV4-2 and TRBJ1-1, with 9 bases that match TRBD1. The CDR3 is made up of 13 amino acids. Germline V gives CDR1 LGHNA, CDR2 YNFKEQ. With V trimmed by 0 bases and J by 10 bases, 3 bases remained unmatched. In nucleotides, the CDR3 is TGTGCCAGCAGCCAAGATCTGGGACAGGGAGCTTTCTTT. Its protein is CASSQDLGQGAFF.

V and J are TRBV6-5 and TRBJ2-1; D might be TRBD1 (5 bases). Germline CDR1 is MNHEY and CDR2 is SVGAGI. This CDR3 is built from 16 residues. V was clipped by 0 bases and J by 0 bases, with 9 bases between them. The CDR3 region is CASSYSKQASYNEQFF. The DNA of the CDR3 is TGTGCCAGCAGTTACTCGAAACAGGCCTCCTACAATGAGCAGTTCTTC.

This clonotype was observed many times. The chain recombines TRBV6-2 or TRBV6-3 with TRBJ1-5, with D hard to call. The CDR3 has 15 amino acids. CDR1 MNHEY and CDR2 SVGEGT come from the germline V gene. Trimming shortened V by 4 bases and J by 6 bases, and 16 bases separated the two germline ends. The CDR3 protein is CASSWAREGSQPQHF. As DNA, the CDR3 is TGTGCCAGCAGTTGGGCCCGAGAGGGTAGTCAGCCCCAGCATTTT.

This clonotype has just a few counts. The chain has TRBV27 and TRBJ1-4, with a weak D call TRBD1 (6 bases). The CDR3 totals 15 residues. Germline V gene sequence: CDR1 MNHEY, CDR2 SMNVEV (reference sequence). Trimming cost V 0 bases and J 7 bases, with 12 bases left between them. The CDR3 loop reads CASSLSKDRAEKLFF. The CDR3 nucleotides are TGTGCCAGCAGTTTATCGAAGGACAGAGCTGAAAAACTGTTTTTT.